The 7 T cell receptor beta chains given below trace back to one sample, sequenced in a study of T cells after yellow fever vaccination. One entry per CDR3 protein results from TCRdb running MiXCR on the 5' RACE reads. Of 250,000 to 300,000 distinct CDR3 sequences in the sample, 8.7% were seen once. Sequencing used CD4+ T cells sorted from PBMCs, obtained 5 days after the yellow fever booster vaccination. Receptors originate from a man aged 18-30 years who received the YFV17D yellow fever vaccine.

Only a few counts were recorded for this clonotype. The chain has TRBV20-1 and TRBJ2-1; a possible D gene is TRBD2 (6 bases). The V gene's germline CDR1 is DFQATT and CDR2 SNEGSKA (reference sequence). The CDR3 runs 14 residues. The germline V and J ends were trimmed by 6 bases and 5 bases, with 17 bases remaining between them. DNA of the CDR3: TGCAGTGCCAGGGTGCGGGGTCGGGACAATGAGCAGTTCTTC. The encoded protein is CSARVRGRDNEQFF.

This clonotype has only a few counts. CDR3 amino acids: CASSLAGDGYNEQFF. CDR3 DNA: TGCGCCAGCAGCTTGGCCGGGGATGGGTACAATGAGCAGTTCTTC. This rearrangement joins TRBV5-1 to TRBJ2-1, with D maybe TRBD2 (5 bases). This CDR3 comprises 15 residues. V was shortened by 0 bases and J by 4 bases, with 11 bases between the two germline ends. Per the germline V gene, CDR1 is SGHRS and CDR2 is YFSETQ.

This clonotype has more than one count but fewer than ten. The rearrangement joins TRBV29-1 to TRBJ1-1, with D possibly being TRBD1 (6 bases). The CDR3 has 13 residues. Germline assignment: CDR1 SQVTM and CDR2 ANQGSEA. Trimming took off 3 bases at V and 1 base at J, with 9 bases between the two ends. The CDR3 DNA reads as TGCAGCGTTGAGGGGGGCCAGAACACTGAAGCTTTCTTT. Its protein product is CSVEGGQNTEAFF.

Many counts were recorded for this clonotype. CDR3 DNA sequence: TGTGCCGGCGGACAGGGGGCAGTTTACGAGCAGTACTTC. The encoded protein is CAGGQGAVYEQYF. This chain joins TRBV30 and TRBJ2-7; 11 bases are a match to TRBD1. Germline V gene data show CDR1 as GTSNPN and CDR2 as SVGIG (reference sequence). With V trimmed by 8 bases and J by 4 bases, 7 bases remained unmatched. CDR3 length equals 13 residues.

This rearrangement joins TRBV7-3 to TRBJ2-7, with TRBD1 identical over 9 bases. The CDR3 is 15 amino acids. Germline assignment: CDR1 SGHTA and CDR2 FQGTGA. Germline trimming cut 5 bases from V and 5 bases from J; bases unmatched to any gene: 10. The CDR3 is CASSPSGTGTHEQYF. The DNA of the CDR3 is TGTGCCAGCAGCCCTTCCGGGACAGGGACCCACGAGCAGTACTTC.

The chain links TRBV6-2 or TRBV6-3 to TRBJ2-5, with D perhaps assigned TRBD1 or TRBD2 (5 bases each). The CDR3 sequence is 15 residues long. Trimming left V 6 bases short and J 5 bases short, with 19 bases between. In germline, CDR1 is MNHEY, CDR2 SVGEGT. Written as DNA, the CDR3 is TGTGCCAGCAGCCGCGGGCCGGGACGCGTGGAGACCCAGTACTTC. Its translation is CASSRGPGRVETQYF.

Only a few counts were recorded for this clonotype. The chain recombines TRBV18 with TRBJ2-7; weak D call: TRBD1 (6 bases). The CDR3 spans 14 residues. The germline V gene encodes CDR1 KGHSH and CDR2 LQKENI. Trimming pared 2 bases from V and 1 base from J, leaving 9 bases between. For the CDR3, the DNA is TGTGCCAGCTCACCAGCAGGGGATTCCTACGAGCAGTACTTC. Translation: CASSPAGDSYEQYF.